This T cell receptor beta chain was observed in a study of Graves' ophthalmopathy and Graves' hyperthyroidism. Study-wide background: There was a collection of peripheral blood at initial diagnosis, before any treatment.

Ten or more counts support this clonotype. Researchers took RNA transcripts and amplified TCR beta CDR3 regions from them. First-round RT-PCR employed HTBI primers, with a second-round multiplex PCR after it. TCRdb ran MiXCR on the multiplex PCR reads and lists one entry per CDR3 protein. The sample holds approximately 700,000 distinct CDR3 sequences, about two fifths seen once. Moderate-to-severe activity, CAS ≥3, NOSPECS ≥4 and a duration under 3 months were seen in donors with ophthalmopathy. Diagnosis was based on clinical symptoms, serum thyroxine, TRAb, thyroid ultrasound and orbital computed tomography. With 1 base removed from V and 5 bases from J, the gap between germline ends came to 11 bases. CDR3 length: 15 amino acids. CDR1 and CDR2 (germline): SNHLY, FYNNEI.

The chain links TRBV2 to TRBJ1-4, with a weak D call TRBD1 (5 bases). What was sequenced was peripheral blood. The sequence was obtained from an adult man with Graves' ophthalmopathy. The CDR3 protein is CASSEGRGRNEKLFF. The CDR3 DNA sequence: TGTGCCAGCAGTGAAGGGAGGGGCCGGAATGAAAAACTGTTTTTT. The variable domain in full, with the rest retrieved from reference TRBV2 and TRBJ1-4, is EPEVTQTPSHQVTQMGQEVILRCVPISNHLYFYWYRQILGQKVEFLVSFYNNEISEKSEIFDDQFSVERPDGSNFTLKIRSTKLEDSAMYFCASSEGRGRNEKLFFGSGTQLSVL.